The 25 T cell receptor beta chains presented below share a single source sample, sequenced in a study of T cells in Graves' hyperthyroidism and ophthalmopathy. Amplification of TCR beta CDR3 regions used RNA as the template. RT-PCR in the first round (using the HTBI primer set) targeted the TCR CDR3. Each CDR3 protein gets one entry after TCRdb re-called the multiplex PCR reads with MiXCR. The table lists approximately 420,000 distinct CDR3 sequences, more than 12% of them singletons, with 30% to 35% in the top ten. Input material: blood. The origin of the receptors is a woman under 40 with Graves' hyperthyroidism.

At least ten counts were recorded for this clonotype. The chain has TRBV3-1 and TRBJ2-1; D is unclear. The CDR3 extends over 17 amino acids. V shed 1 base and J shed 5 bases, with 18 bases lying between them. Looked up from germline, CDR1 is LGHDT and CDR2 is YNNKEL (reference sequence). The CDR3 sequence is CASSQVRGTVSDNEQFF. CDR3 DNA sequence: TGTGCCAGCAGCCAAGTCCGTGGAACGGTGTCCGACAATGAGCAGTTCTTC.

This clonotype was observed a few times. The genes are TRBV2 and TRBJ2-7; a weak D match, TRBD1 (6 bases). V was pared by 6 bases and J by 0 bases, with 15 bases between. The CDR3 spans 15 residues. Germline assignment: CDR1 SNHLY and CDR2 FYNNEI. The CDR3 DNA follows: TGTGCCAGCAGAAAACAGGGATATGACTCCTACGAGCAGTACTTC. Protein: CASRKQGYDSYEQYF.

The chain is built from TRBV20-1 and TRBJ2-5, with a tentative D call TRBD2 (7 bases). The CDR3 is 13 residues long. The ends were cut back, 3 bases at V and 7 bases at J, with 15 bases in the middle. Germline CDR1 DFQATT, CDR2 SNEGSKA (reference sequence). CDR3 amino acids: CSARGAGEGTQYF. The CDR3 nucleotides read TGCAGTGCTAGGGGGGCAGGGGAGGGGACCCAGTACTTC.

J is TRBJ2-1 and V is TRBV5-5, with D maybe TRBD1 (5 bases). Germline lookup yields CDR1 SGHKS and CDR2 YYEKEE (reference sequence). V lost 1 base and J 9 bases, leaving 11 bases between the germline ends. The CDR3 sequence is 13 residues long. CDR3 protein: CASSLIGHTEQFF. Written as DNA, the CDR3 is TGTGCCAGCAGCTTGATCGGACATACTGAGCAGTTCTTC.

The sample holds a few counts of this clonotype. The chain carries TRBV13 and TRBJ1-1, with D unclear. The germline V gene encodes CDR1 PRHDT and CDR2 FYEKMQ (reference sequence). V was shortened by 5 bases and J by 3 bases, with 13 bases between the two germline ends. The CDR3 is 14 amino acids. CDR3 residues: CASSLGSGDTEAFF. The CDR3 DNA reads TGTGCCAGCAGCCTGGGATCCGGGGACACTGAAGCTTTCTTT.

This clonotype occurred a few times. The CDR3 nucleotides are TGTGCCAGCAGCCGATCCGGTGCGACTAGAGGCGAGCAGTACTTC. Translating gives CASSRSGATRGEQYF. The chain uses TRBV3-1 and TRBJ2-7, with a weak D call TRBD2 (6 bases). With 4 bases removed from V and 6 bases from J, the gap between germline ends came to 19 bases. The CDR3 totals 15 residues. Germline V gives CDR1 LGHDT, CDR2 YNNKEL (reference sequence).

The chain links TRBV4-1 to TRBJ2-2; D is unresolved. Germline V gene sequence: CDR1 MGHRA, CDR2 YSYEKL. The CDR3 consists of 17 residues. Trimming cost V 0 bases and J 0 bases, with 11 bases left between them. The CDR3 region is CASSQDHRDSNTGELFF. The CDR3 region has the DNA TGCGCCAGCAGCCAAGATCATAGAGATTCGAACACCGGGGAGCTGTTTTTT.

This clonotype was recorded at least ten times. The gene calls are TRBV30 and TRBJ1-1, with a possible D match to TRBD1 (5 bases). This CDR3 comprises 13 residues. V shed 4 bases and J shed 4 bases, with 13 bases lying between them. Germline V gene data show CDR1 as GTSNPN and CDR2 as SVGIG (reference sequence). The CDR3 loop reads CAWIHRGGTEAFF. Here the CDR3 DNA reads TGTGCCTGGATCCACCGCGGGGGCACTGAAGCTTTCTTT.

V is TRBV12-5 and J is TRBJ2-3; a weak D match, TRBD1 (5 bases). V was pared by 0 bases and J by 0 bases, with 13 bases between. CDR1 and CDR2 (germline): LGHNT, FRNRAP. The CDR3 has 17 amino acids. The CDR3 is CASGLVGAAPSTDTQYF. CDR3 nucleotide sequence: TGTGCTAGTGGTTTGGTAGGGGCAGCCCCTAGCACAGATACGCAGTATTTT.

This chain joins TRBV10-3 and TRBJ2-7; 9 bases map to TRBD2. The CDR3 runs 14 residues. Germline CDR1 reads ENHRY; CDR2 reads SYGVKD. J gave up 2 bases and V 8 bases, and 7 bases lay outside the gene matches. The CDR3 protein is CAIVNSGSPYEQYF. CDR3 DNA sequence: TGTGCCATCGTCAATAGCGGGAGTCCCTACGAGCAGTACTTC.

The sample holds many counts of this clonotype. The J gene is TRBJ2-1, the V gene TRBV2; TRBD2 is a possible D gene (5 bases). Deletions cut 4 bases from V and 9 bases from J, with 10 bases between. This CDR3 is built from 12 residues. The germline CDR1 and CDR2 sequences are SNHLY and FYNNEI. CDR3 in DNA: TGTGCCAGCAGTGTTCCCCTAGCTGAGCAGTTCTTC. It encodes CASSVPLAEQFF.

This clonotype was seen repeatedly, ten times or more. The chain joins TRBV3-1 to TRBJ2-1, with TRBD2 matching over 7 bases. Germline loops: CDR1 LGHDT, CDR2 YNNKEL (reference sequence). Trimming cost V 3 bases and J 1 base; bases outside gene matches: 15. This CDR3 has 19 residues. The CDR3 sequence: CASSHLGGVAPSSYNEQFF. CDR3 sequence (DNA): TGTGCCAGCAGCCACCTTGGGGGGGTCGCGCCATCTTCCTACAATGAGCAGTTCTTC.

This clonotype has only a few counts. This chain joins TRBV27 and TRBJ1-2; tentatively, D is TRBD1 (5 bases). Germline assignment: CDR1 MNHEY and CDR2 SMNVEV (reference sequence). V dropped 5 bases and J dropped 0 bases, with 16 bases sitting between them. This CDR3 has 16 residues. In DNA, the CDR3 is TGTGCCAGCAGTGTTCGCGGTGGGGGATCTAACTATGGCTACACCTTC. Its protein is CASSVRGGGSNYGYTF.

This clonotype has just a few counts. This sequence joins TRBV7-9 and TRBJ2-2, with D possibly TRBD1 on 6 matching bases. Germline V gene data show CDR1 as SEHNR and CDR2 as FQNEAQ (reference sequence). CDR3 length equals 16 residues. With 8 bases removed from V and 3 bases from J, the gap between germline ends came to 19 bases. CDR3 sequence: CASGNREKGYTGELFF. The CDR3, as DNA: TGTGCCAGCGGCAACAGGGAAAAGGGTTACACCGGGGAGCTGTTTTTT.

The rearrangement joins TRBV6-1 to TRBJ2-1; D unresolved. This CDR3 has 13 amino acids. Germline V CDR1 and CDR2: MNHNS, SASEGT. V was trimmed by 5 bases and J by 2 bases, leaving 7 bases between them. The CDR3 loop is CASSLEAYNEQFF. CDR3 coding DNA: TGTGCCAGCAGTCTAGAAGCCTACAATGAGCAGTTCTTC.

This clonotype has at least ten counts. The chain recombines TRBV30 with TRBJ2-7; 10 bases map to TRBD1. With V trimmed by 1 base and J by 7 bases, 7 bases remained unmatched. Per the germline V gene, CDR1 is GTSNPN and CDR2 is SVGIG (reference sequence). This CDR3 contains 14 residues. CDR3 nucleotide sequence: TGTGCCTGGAGTGCCGGGACAGGGGTACGGGAGCAGTACTTC. Its protein product is CAWSAGTGVREQYF.

This chain joins TRBV28 and TRBJ2-5; possible D gene TRBD1, 5 bases. V was cut by 8 bases and J by 5 bases, with 21 bases left in between. The CDR3 is 15 residues long. Germline V CDR1 and CDR2: MDHEN, SYDVKM. The chain's CDR3 is CASRNIHGQTETQYF. The DNA of the CDR3 is TGTGCCAGCCGTAATATACACGGACAAACTGAGACCCAGTACTTC.

This clonotype came up many times. CDR3 bases: TGTGCCAGCAGTCCAGCCTGGCCAGCGTCTTACGAGCAGTACTTC. Protein: CASSPAWPASYEQYF. The chain employs TRBV6-1 and TRBJ2-7; D is unresolved. V lost 5 bases to trimming and J lost 4 bases, with 18 bases between them. From germline, CDR1 is MNHNS and CDR2 SASEGT. The CDR3 contains 15 residues.

The rearrangement joins TRBV20-1 to TRBJ2-7, with D possibly being TRBD1 (5 bases). Between the trimmed V and J ends, which lost 2 bases and 5 bases, there was a span of 10 bases. Germline-derived CDR1 and CDR2 are DFQATT and SNEGSKA (reference sequence). The CDR3 spans 12 residues. The CDR3 DNA reads as TGCAGTGCTAGACTTGGGGCGAACGAGCAGTACTTC. Its protein is CSARLGANEQYF.

The gene calls are TRBV10-3 and TRBJ2-7; maybe TRBD2 (6 bases). There are 12 residues in the CDR3. V was cut by 2 bases and J by 9 bases, with 11 bases left in between. Germline V gene data show CDR1 as ENHRY and CDR2 as SYGVKD. The CDR3 coding sequence is TGTGCCATCAGTGAGGCTAGCGCCGCGCAGTACTTC. As protein: CAISEASAAQYF.

This clonotype came up many times. V and J are TRBV12-3 or TRBV12-4 and TRBJ2-1; 8 nucleotides match TRBD1. This CDR3 comprises 18 residues. The V segment lost 2 bases and the J segment 7 bases; nucleotides outside the gene matches: 16. This CDR3 is CASSLSRGQASRRNEQFF. Here the CDR3 DNA reads TGTGCCAGCAGTTTATCAAGGGGACAGGCGTCACGTCGGAATGAGCAGTTCTTC.

This clonotype was detected ten times or more. This chain joins TRBV7-9 and TRBJ2-7; D is perhaps TRBD2 (5 bases). The ends were cut back, 7 bases at V and 3 bases at J, with 10 bases in the middle. This CDR3 is built from 12 residues. CDR1 is SEHNR, CDR2 FQNEAQ, per germline (reference sequence). The CDR3: CASTSGSYEQYF. CDR3 nucleotides: TGTGCCAGCACCAGTGGGAGCTACGAGCAGTACTTC.

This clonotype was seen ten or more times. This rearrangement joins TRBV5-6 to TRBJ2-1, with D perhaps TRBD1 or TRBD2 (6 bases each). The CDR3 runs to 14 residues. The germline V and J ends were trimmed by 4 bases and 6 bases, with 14 bases remaining between them. Germline lookup yields CDR1 SGHDT and CDR2 YYEEEE. CDR3 sequence: CASSKTGGTNEQFF. The CDR3 bases are TGTGCCAGCAGCAAAACCGGGGGCACCAATGAGCAGTTCTTC.

In its sample, this clonotype was seen a few times. V and J are TRBV20-1 and TRBJ2-7; 8 nucleotides align to TRBD1. CDR1 is DFQATT and CDR2 is SNEGSKA in the germline V gene (reference sequence). V was clipped by 4 bases and J by 7 bases; unmatched bases: 9. This CDR3 spans 13 amino acids. In nucleotides, the CDR3 is TGCAGTGCTACTGGGCAGGGGGCGCGGGAGCAGTACTTC. Its protein is CSATGQGAREQYF.

The rearrangement uses TRBV19 and TRBJ2-1; 7 bases match TRBD2. Per the germline V gene, CDR1 is LNHDA and CDR2 is SQIVND (reference sequence). CDR3 length equals 19 residues. The J segment lost 0 bases and the V segment lost 4 bases, leaving 15 bases of the junction unmatched. The CDR3 DNA reads TGTGCCAGTAGTAACTGGGGGGGAGGTAGACAAAGCTCCTACAATGAGCAGTTCTTC. Translation gives CASSNWGGGRQSSYNEQFF.